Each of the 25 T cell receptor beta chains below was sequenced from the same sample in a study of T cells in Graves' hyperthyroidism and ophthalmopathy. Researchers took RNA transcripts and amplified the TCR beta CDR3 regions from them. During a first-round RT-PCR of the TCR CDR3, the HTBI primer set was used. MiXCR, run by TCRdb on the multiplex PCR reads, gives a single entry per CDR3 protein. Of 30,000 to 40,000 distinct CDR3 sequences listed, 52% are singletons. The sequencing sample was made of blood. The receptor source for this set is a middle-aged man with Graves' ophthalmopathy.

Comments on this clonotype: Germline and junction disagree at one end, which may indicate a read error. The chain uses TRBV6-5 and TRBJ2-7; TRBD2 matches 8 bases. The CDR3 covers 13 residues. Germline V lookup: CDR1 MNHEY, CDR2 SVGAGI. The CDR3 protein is CASTNPGGNEQHF. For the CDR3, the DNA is TGTGCCAGCACTAACCCGGGGGGGAACGAGCAGCACTTC.

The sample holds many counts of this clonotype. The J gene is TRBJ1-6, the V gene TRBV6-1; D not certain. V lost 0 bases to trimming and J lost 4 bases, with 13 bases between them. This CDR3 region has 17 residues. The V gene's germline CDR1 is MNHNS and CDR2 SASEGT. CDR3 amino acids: CASSEARWIQYNSPLHF. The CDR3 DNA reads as TGTGCCAGCAGTGAAGCGCGATGGATCCAATATAATTCACCCCTCCACTTT.

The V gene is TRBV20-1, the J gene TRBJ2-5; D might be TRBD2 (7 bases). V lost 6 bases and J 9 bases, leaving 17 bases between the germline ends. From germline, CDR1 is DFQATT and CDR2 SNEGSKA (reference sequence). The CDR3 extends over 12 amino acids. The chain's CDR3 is CSAPRGGQPQYF. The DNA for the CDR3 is TGCAGTGCACCTAGGGGGGGGCAGCCCCAGTACTTC.

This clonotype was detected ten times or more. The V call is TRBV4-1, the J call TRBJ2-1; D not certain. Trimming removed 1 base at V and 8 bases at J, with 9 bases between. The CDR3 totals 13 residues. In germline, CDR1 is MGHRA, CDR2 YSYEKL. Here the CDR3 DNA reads TGCGCCAGCAGCCAAGTGTTAAGAGATGAGCAGTTCTTC. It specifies CASSQVLRDEQFF.

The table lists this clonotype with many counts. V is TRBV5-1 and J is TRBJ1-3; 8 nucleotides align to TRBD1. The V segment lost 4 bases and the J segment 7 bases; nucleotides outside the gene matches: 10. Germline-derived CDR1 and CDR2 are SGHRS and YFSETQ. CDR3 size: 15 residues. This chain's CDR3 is CASSPQPDRGNTIYF. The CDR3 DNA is TGCGCCAGCAGCCCCCAACCCGACAGGGGCAACACCATATATTTT.

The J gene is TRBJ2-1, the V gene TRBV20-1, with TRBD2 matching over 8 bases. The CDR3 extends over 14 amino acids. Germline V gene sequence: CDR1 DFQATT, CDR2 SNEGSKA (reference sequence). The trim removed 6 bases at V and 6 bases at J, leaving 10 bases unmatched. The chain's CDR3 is CSAVGTSKFNEQFF. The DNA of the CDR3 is TGCAGTGCGGTCGGGACTAGTAAGTTCAATGAGCAGTTCTTC.

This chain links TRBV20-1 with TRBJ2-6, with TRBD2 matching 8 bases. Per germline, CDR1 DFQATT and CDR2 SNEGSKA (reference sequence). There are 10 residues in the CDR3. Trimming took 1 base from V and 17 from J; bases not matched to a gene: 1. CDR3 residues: CSARGGLVTF. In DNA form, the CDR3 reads TGCAGTGCTAGAGGGGGACTAGTGACTTTC.

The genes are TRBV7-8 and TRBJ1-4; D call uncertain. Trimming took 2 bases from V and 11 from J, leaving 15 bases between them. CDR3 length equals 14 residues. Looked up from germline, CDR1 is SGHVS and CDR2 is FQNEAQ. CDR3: CASSLWLAIPKLFF. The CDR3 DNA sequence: TGTGCCAGCAGCTTATGGTTAGCGATTCCGAAACTGTTTTTT. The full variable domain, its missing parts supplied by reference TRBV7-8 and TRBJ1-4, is GAGVSQSPRYKVAKRGQDVALRCDPISGHVSLFWYQQALGQGPEFLTYFQNEAQLDKSGLPSDRFFAERPEGSVSTLKIQRTQQEDSAVYLCASSLWLAIPKLFFGSGTQLSVL.

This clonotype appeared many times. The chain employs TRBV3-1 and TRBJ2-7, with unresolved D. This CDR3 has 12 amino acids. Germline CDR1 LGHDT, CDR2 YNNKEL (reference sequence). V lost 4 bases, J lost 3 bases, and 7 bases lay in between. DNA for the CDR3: TGTGCCAGCAGCCCTATGGGCTACGAGCAGTACTTC. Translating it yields CASSPMGYEQYF.

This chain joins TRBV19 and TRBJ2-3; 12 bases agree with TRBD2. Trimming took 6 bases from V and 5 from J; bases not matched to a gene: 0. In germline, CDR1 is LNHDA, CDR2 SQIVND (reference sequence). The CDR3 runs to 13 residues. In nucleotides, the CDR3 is TGTGCCAGTAGGACTAGCGGGAGAGATACGCAGTATTTT. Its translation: CASRTSGRDTQYF.

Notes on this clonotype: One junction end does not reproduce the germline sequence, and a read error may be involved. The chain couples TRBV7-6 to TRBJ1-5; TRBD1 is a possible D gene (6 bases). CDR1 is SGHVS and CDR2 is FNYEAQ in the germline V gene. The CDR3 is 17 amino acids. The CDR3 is CASSLIAGTNSNQPQHF. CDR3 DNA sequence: TGTGCCAGCAGCTTGATAGCCGGGACAAATAGCAATCAGCCCCAGCACTTT.

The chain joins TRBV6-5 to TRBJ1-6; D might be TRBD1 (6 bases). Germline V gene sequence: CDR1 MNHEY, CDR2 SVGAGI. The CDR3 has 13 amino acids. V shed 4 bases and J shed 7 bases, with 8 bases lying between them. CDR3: CASSFGQNSPLHF. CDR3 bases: TGTGCCAGCAGTTTCGGACAGAATTCACCCCTCCACTTT.

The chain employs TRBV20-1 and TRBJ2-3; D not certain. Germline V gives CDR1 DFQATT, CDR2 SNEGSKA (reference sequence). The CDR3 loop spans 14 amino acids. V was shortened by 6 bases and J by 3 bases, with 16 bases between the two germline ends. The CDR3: CSATRATSTDTQYF. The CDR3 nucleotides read TGCAGTGCCACCCGGGCCACCTCAACAGATACGCAGTATTTT.

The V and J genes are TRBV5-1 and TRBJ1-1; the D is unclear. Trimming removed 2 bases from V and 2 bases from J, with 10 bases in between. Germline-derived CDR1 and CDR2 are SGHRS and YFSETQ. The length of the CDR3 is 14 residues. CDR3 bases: TGCGCCAGCAGCTTTACCCTGTCTAACACTGAAGCTTTCTTT. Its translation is CASSFTLSNTEAFF. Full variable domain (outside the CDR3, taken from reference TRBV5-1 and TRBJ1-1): KAGVTQTPRYLIKTRGQQVTLSCSPISGHRSVSWYQQTPGQGLQFLFEYFSETQRNKGNFPGRFSGRQFSNSRSEMNVSTLELGDSALYLCASSFTLSNTEAFFGQGTRLTVV.

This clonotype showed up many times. The chain's CDR3 is CASTSLQILSQVGEAFF. As DNA, the CDR3 is TGTGCCAGCACCTCGTTACAGATCCTCTCTCAGGTGGGTGAAGCTTTCTTT. This sequence joins TRBV27 and TRBJ1-1; D gene ambiguous. Germline V gene sequence: CDR1 MNHEY, CDR2 SMNVEV (reference sequence). This CDR3 has 17 residues. V lost 7 bases and J 7 bases, leaving 28 bases between the germline ends.

CDR3 nucleotide sequence: TGTGCCAGCCAAGCGGGAACAGAAGCTTTCTTT. The encoded protein is CASQAGTEAFF. V and J are TRBV2 and TRBJ1-1; no reliable D call. V gave up 8 bases and J gave up 8 bases, with 12 bases separating them. Germline V CDR1 and CDR2: SNHLY, FYNNEI. The CDR3 is 11 amino acids.

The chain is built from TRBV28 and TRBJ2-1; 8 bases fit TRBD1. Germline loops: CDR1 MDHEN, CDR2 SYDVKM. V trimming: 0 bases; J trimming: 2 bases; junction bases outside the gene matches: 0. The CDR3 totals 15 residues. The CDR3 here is CASSLWDRAYNEQFF. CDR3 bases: TGTGCCAGCAGTTTATGGGACAGGGCCTACAATGAGCAGTTCTTC.

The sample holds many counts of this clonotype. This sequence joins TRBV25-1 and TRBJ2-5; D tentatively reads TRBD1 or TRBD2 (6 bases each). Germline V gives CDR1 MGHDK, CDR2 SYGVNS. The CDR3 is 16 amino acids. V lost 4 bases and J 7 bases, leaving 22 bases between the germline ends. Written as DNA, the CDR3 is TGTGCCAGCAGTGTGGGGGGCAGCGGGCCATGGGGGACCCAGTACTTC. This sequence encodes CASSVGGSGPWGTQYF.

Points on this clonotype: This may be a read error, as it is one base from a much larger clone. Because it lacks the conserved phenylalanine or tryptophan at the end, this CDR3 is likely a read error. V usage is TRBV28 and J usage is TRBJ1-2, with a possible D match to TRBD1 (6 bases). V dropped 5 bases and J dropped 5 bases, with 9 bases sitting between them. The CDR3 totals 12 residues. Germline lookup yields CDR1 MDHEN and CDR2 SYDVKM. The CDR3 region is CASSPTGYGYTS. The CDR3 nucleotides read TGTGCCAGCAGTCCTACAGGGTATGGCTACACCTCC.

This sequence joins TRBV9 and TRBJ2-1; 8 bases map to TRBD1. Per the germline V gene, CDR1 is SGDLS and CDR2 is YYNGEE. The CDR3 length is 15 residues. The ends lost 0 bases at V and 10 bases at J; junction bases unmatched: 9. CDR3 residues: CASSVVGQGTGEQFF. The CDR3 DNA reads TGTGCCAGCAGCGTAGTCGGACAGGGCACCGGGGAGCAGTTCTTC.

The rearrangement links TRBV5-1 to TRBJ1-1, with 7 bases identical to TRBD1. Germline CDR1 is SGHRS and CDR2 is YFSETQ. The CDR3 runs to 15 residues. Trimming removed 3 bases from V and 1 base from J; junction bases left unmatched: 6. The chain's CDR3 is CASSCPRGKNTEAFF. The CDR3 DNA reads TGCGCCAGCAGCTGCCCCAGGGGGAAGAACACTGAAGCTTTCTTT.

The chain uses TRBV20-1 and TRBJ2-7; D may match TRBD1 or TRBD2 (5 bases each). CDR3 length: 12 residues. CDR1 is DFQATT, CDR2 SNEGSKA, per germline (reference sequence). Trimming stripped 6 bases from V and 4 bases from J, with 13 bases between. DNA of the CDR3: TGCAGTGCCGACCCCGGGGCTTACGAGCAGTACTTC. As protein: CSADPGAYEQYF.

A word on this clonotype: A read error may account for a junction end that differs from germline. Here the CDR3 DNA reads TGTGTCAGTAGTATGACAGGGACAGCGTATGGCTACACCTTC. Translating gives CVSSMTGTAYGYTF. The rearrangement links TRBV19 to TRBJ1-2, with TRBD1 identical over 7 bases. From germline, CDR1 is LNHDA and CDR2 SQIVND (reference sequence). This CDR3 comprises 14 residues. The whole variable domain, remainder taken from reference TRBV19 and TRBJ1-2, is DGGITQSPKYLFRKEGQNVTLSCEQNLNHDAMYWYRQDPGQGLRLIYYSQIVNDFQKGDIAEGYSVSREKKESFPLTVTSAQKNPTAFYLCVSSMTGTAYGYTFGSGTRLTVV.

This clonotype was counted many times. CDR3 in DNA: TGTGCCAGCAGCTGGGAAAACAGGGGTAACAATGAGCAGTTCTTC. This encodes CASSWENRGNNEQFF. The chain employs TRBV7-9 and TRBJ2-1, with 7 bases fitting TRBD1. The CDR3 covers 15 residues. V lost 4 bases, J lost 5 bases, and 8 bases stayed unmatched. Germline CDR1 is SEHNR and CDR2 is FQNEAQ (reference sequence).

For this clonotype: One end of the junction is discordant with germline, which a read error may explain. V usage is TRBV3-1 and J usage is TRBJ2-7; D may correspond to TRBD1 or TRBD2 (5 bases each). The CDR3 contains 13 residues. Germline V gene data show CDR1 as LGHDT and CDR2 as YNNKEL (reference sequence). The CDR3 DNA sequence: TGTGCCGGCAGCCCAGGGAGAAGTCACGAGCAGTACTTC. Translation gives CAGSPGRSHEQYF.